The rows below give T cell receptor beta chains drawn from one sample of a study of T cells in localized non-small cell lung cancer. Profiled with immunoSEQ multiplex PCR; TCRdb holds only in-frame clones, not every one. The table lists tens of thousands of clones, less than 85% of them singletons. Source: peripheral blood, taken before any cancer treatment. These receptors all come from a female donor older than 55 with stage I lung adenocarcinoma. The CDR3 runs from the conserved cysteine through the conserved F or W. The D gene is left open where the match is weak. Not all rows give a size; the values are once, few, many and, for expanded clones, a class.

J gene: TRBJ2-2
CDR3 length: 15
clone size: NA
V gene: TRBV7-2
D gene: NA
CDR3 DNA: TGTGCCAGCAGCTTAGATGCTAGGAACACCGGGGAGCTGTTTTTT
CDR3 protein: CASSLDARNTGELFF

J gene: TRBJ1-6
CDR3 length: 17
clone size: NA
V gene: TRBV2
D gene: NA
CDR3 DNA: TGTGCCAGCAGTTCATCAGTGCGAAGCTCCTATAATTCACCCCTCCACTTT
CDR3 protein: CASSSSVRSSYNSPLHF

J gene: TRBJ2-7
CDR3 length: 14
clone size: once
V gene: TRBV6-4
D gene: NA
CDR3 DNA: TGTGCCAGCAGTGACTTCAGAAAGTCCCACGAGCAGTACTTC
CDR3 protein: CASSDFRKSHEQYF

J gene: TRBJ2-3
CDR3 length: 16
clone size: NA
V gene: TRBV29-1
D gene: TRBD2
CDR3 DNA: TGCAGCGTTGAATACTCTAGCGGGAGGGCCACAGATACGCAGTATTTT
CDR3 protein: CSVEYSSGRATDTQYF

J gene: TRBJ2-2
CDR3 length: 15
clone size: NA
V gene: TRBV5-1
D gene: NA
CDR3 DNA: TGCGCCAGCAGCATAGGGCATCCCGGCACCGGGGAGCTGTTTTTT
CDR3 protein: CASSIGHPGTGELFF

J gene: TRBJ1-1
CDR3 length: 15
clone size: NA
V gene: TRBV4-2
D gene: NA
CDR3 DNA: TGTGCCAGCAGCCAGGGGGCGAGATGGAACACTGAAGCTTTCTTT
CDR3 protein: CASSQGARWNTEAFF

J gene: TRBJ1-1
CDR3 length: 15
clone size: NA
V gene: TRBV9
D gene: NA
CDR3 DNA: TGTGCCAGCAGCGATGACCAATTCATGAACACTGAAGCTTTCTTT
CDR3 protein: CASSDDQFMNTEAFF

J gene: TRBJ1-1
CDR3 length: 14
clone size: NA
V gene: TRBV15
D gene: NA
CDR3 DNA: TGTGCCACCAGCAGAGTGCGGGTCGGCACTGAAGCTTTCTTT
CDR3 protein: CATSRVRVGTEAFF

J gene: TRBJ1-5
CDR3 length: 15
clone size: once
V gene: TRBV19
D gene: NA
CDR3 DNA: TGTGCCAGTAGTATTTTCAGGGAGGGCAATCAGCCCCAGCATTTT
CDR3 protein: CASSIFREGNQPQHF

J gene: TRBJ2-2
CDR3 length: 14
clone size: NA
V gene: TRBV5-5
D gene: NA
CDR3 DNA: TGTGCCAGCAGCTTGGTTCCAGACACCGGGGAGCTGTTTTTT
CDR3 protein: CASSLVPDTGELFF

J gene: TRBJ2-5
CDR3 length: 13
clone size: NA
V gene: TRBV15
D gene: NA
CDR3 DNA: TGTGCCACCAGCAGAGATCGAGCCGCCACCCAGTACTTC
CDR3 protein: CATSRDRAATQYF

J gene: TRBJ2-1
CDR3 length: 15
clone size: NA
V gene: TRBV11-2
D gene: TRBD2
CDR3 DNA: TGTGCCAGCAGCCGGACTAGCGGGGGATACAATGAGCAGTTCTTC
CDR3 protein: CASSRTSGGYNEQFF

J gene: TRBJ2-7
CDR3 length: 14
clone size: NA
V gene: TRBV2
D gene: TRBD1
CDR3 DNA: TGTGCCAGCGTCCGAGACAGGGCCTCCTACGAGCAGTACTTC
CDR3 protein: CASVRDRASYEQYF